The next 12 T cell receptor beta chains were all read from a single sample in a study of blood T cell repertoires in COVID-19. TCRdb's table, derived via immunoSEQ multiplex PCR, lists solely in-frame clones and lacks some. The repertoire consists of around 47,000 clones, with approximately 82% occurring once and the leading ten covering about 7%. The material sequenced was peripheral blood. These receptors were taken from a man aged 70-80 years with active COVID-19.

This clone was observed once. This chain links TRBV7-3 with TRBJ2-5, with TRBD2 as a possible D gene (7 bases). V lost 1 base and J 9 bases, leaving 15 bases between the germline ends. Germline CDR1 and CDR2: SGHTA and FQGTGA. This CDR3 spans 14 amino acids. The CDR3 DNA reads as TGTGCCAGCAGCTTAATGGGGGGGCCGTCGGCCCAGTACTTC. It encodes CASSLMGGPSAQYF.

The chain is built from TRBV19 and TRBJ2-1; 8 bases line up with TRBD2. The CDR3 runs 15 residues. CDR1 LNHDA and CDR2 SQIVND come from the germline V gene (reference sequence). After removal of 3 bases from V and 6 bases from J, the junction contained 7 bases not matched to a gene. The CDR3 region has the DNA TGTGCCAGTAGTATGCTAGCGGGTCCTACCAATGAGCAGTTCTTC. It codes for CASSMLAGPTNEQFF.

The CDR3: CACTQSSGGEQFF. In DNA form, the CDR3 reads TGTGCCTGTACACAGTCTAGCGGGGGAGAGCAGTTCTTC. This chain uses TRBV30 with TRBJ2-1; 10 bases fit TRBD2. The CDR3 extends over 13 amino acids. V shed 6 bases and J 10 bases; nucleotides not matched to a gene: 9. In germline, CDR1 is GTSNPN, CDR2 SVGIG (reference sequence).

The chain combines TRBV19 with TRBJ1-5, with D perhaps matching TRBD1 (5 bases). V lost 5 bases to trimming and J lost 0 bases, with 11 bases between them. CDR1 is LNHDA and CDR2 is SQIVND in the germline V gene (reference sequence). This CDR3 is built from 15 residues. CDR3 nucleotide sequence: TGTGCCAGTAGTGGGGAGGACAATAGCAATCAGCCCCAGCATTTT. This encodes CASSGEDNSNQPQHF.

The rearrangement joins TRBV28 to TRBJ2-7; perhaps TRBD1 as D (6 bases). The germline V and J ends were trimmed by 5 bases and 0 bases, with 17 bases remaining between them. The CDR3 runs 16 residues. Germline CDR1 and CDR2: MDHEN and SYDVKM. The CDR3: CASSPSSGADSYEQYF. The CDR3 DNA reads as TGTGCCAGCAGTCCCTCCTCAGGGGCAGACTCCTACGAGCAGTACTTC.

Regarding this clone: The junction and the germline gene differ at one end; a read error may be behind it. Within the sample, other DNA sequences also encode this same CDR3. V and J are TRBV3-1 (or the pseudogene TRBV3-2) and TRBJ2-7; the D gene is possibly TRBD1 (5 bases). Looked up from germline, CDR1 is LGHDT and CDR2 is YNNKEL (reference sequence). CDR3 size: 15 residues. CDR3 sequence: CASSPNRLGAYEQYF. The CDR3 nucleotides read TGTGCCAGTAGCCCAAACAGATTAGGGGCCTACGAGCAGTACTTC.

This rearrangement joins TRBV4-2 to TRBJ1-5; possible D gene TRBD1, 6 bases. The CDR3 has 14 residues. CDR1 and CDR2 from the germline V gene are LGHNA and YNFKEQ. The germline V and J ends were trimmed by 1 base and 7 bases, with 11 bases remaining between them. The CDR3 is CASSQGTGWQPQHF. CDR3 nucleotide sequence: TGTGCCAGCAGCCAAGGCACAGGGTGGCAGCCCCAGCATTTT.

V and J are TRBV28 and TRBJ2-5; 9 bases are a match to TRBD2. The V gene's germline CDR1 is MDHEN and CDR2 SYDVKM. The CDR3 contains 15 residues. J gave up 3 bases and V 11 bases, and 13 bases lay outside the gene matches. CDR3 DNA sequence: TGTGCCCGTCATAGCGGGGGCGACATTGAAGAGACCCAGTACTTC. This codes for CARHSGGDIEETQYF.

The chain uses TRBV9 and TRBJ1-1; 12 bases match TRBD1. The germline V gene encodes CDR1 SGDLS and CDR2 YYNGEE. The CDR3 is 14 amino acids. J was trimmed by 8 bases and V by 6 bases; bases with no gene match: 8. The DNA of the CDR3 is TGTGCCAGCACCCGGGACAGGGGGCGATCGGAAGCTTTCTTT. This sequence encodes CASTRDRGRSEAFF.

This clone was detected only once. The V gene is TRBV6-5, the J gene TRBJ1-2; 8 bases agree with TRBD1. Trimming removed 6 bases from V and 6 bases from J; junction bases left unmatched: 6. Looked up from germline, CDR1 is MNHEY and CDR2 is SVGAGI. The CDR3 sequence is 13 residues long. In DNA form, the CDR3 reads TGTGCCAGCAGGAAGGACAGGGCAAATGGCTACACCTTC. It encodes CASRKDRANGYTF.

There are a few counts of this clone. This chain uses TRBV5-6 with TRBJ2-7; 11 positions match TRBD1. This CDR3 spans 14 amino acids. Germline CDR1 and CDR2: SGHDT and YYEEEE. J was trimmed by 3 bases and V by 2 bases; bases with no gene match: 1. In nucleotides, the CDR3 is TGTGCCAGCAGCTTTGGGACAGGGGGCTACGAGCAGTACTTC. Translated: CASSFGTGGYEQYF. Together with reference TRBV5-6 and TRBJ2-7, the CDR3 gives the full variable domain: DAGVTQSPTHLIKTRGQQVTLRCSPKSGHDTVSWYQQALGQGPQFIFQYYEEEERQRGNFPDRFSGHQFPNYSSELNVNALLLGDSALYLCASSFGTGGYEQYFGPGTRLTVT.

This clone came up a few times. The J gene is TRBJ2-7, the V gene TRBV11-2, with 11 nucleotides matching TRBD2. The length of the CDR3 is 14 residues. Per germline, CDR1 SGHAT and CDR2 FQNNGV. Trimming at V came to 5 bases and at J to 4 bases, leaving 4 bases not matched to a gene. DNA of the CDR3: TGTGCCAGCAGCCCGCGACTAGCGGGGTACGAGCAGTACTTC. Protein: CASSPRLAGYEQYF.